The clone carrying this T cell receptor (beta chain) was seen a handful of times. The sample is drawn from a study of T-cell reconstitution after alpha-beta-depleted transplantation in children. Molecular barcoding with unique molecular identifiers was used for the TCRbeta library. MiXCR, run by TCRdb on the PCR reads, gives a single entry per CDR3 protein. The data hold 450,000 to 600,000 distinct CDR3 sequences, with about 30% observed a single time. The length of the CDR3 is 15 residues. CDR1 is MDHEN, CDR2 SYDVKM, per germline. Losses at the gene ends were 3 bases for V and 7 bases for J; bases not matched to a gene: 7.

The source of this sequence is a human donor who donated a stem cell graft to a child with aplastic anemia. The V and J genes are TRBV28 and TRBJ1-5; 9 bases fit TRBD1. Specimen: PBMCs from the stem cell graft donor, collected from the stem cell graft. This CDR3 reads CASSFYRGRDQPQHF. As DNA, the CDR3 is TGTGCCAGCAGTTTTTACAGGGGGCGCGACCAGCCCCAGCATTTT.